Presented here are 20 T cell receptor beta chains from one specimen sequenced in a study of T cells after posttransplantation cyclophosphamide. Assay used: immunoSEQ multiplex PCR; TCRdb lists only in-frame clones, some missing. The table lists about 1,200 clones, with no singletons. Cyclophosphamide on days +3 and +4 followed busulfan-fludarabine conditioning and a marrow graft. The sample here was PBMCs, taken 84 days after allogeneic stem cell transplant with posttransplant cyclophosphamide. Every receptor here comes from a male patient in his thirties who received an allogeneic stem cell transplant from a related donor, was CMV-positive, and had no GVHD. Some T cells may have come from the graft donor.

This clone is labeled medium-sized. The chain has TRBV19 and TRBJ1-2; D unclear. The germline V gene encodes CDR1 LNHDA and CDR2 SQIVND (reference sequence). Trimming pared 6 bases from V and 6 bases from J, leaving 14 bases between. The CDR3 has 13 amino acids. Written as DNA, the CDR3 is TGTGCCAGTAGGACACCTCCCTCAGATGGCTACACCTTC. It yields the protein CASRTPPSDGYTF.

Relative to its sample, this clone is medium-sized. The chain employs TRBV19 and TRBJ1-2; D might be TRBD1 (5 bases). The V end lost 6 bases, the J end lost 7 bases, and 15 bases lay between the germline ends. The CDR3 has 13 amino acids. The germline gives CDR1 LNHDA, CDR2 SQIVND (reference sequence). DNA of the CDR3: TGTGCCAGTAGCACCCGGGACTTCCCTGGCTACACCTTC. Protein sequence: CASSTRDFPGYTF.

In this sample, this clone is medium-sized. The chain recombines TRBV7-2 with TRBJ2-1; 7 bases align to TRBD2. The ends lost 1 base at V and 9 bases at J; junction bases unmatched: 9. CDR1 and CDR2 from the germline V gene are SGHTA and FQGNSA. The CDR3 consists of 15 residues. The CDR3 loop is CASSLGSGGSREQFF. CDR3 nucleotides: TGTGCCAGCAGCTTAGGTTCTGGCGGGAGCCGTGAGCAGTTCTTC. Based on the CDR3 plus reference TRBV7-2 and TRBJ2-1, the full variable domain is GAGVSQSPSNKVTEKGKDVELRCDPISGHTALYWYRQSLGQGLEFLIYFQGNSAPDKSGLPSDRFSAERTGGSVSTLTIQRTQQEDSAVYLCASSLGSGGSREQFFGPGTRLTVL.

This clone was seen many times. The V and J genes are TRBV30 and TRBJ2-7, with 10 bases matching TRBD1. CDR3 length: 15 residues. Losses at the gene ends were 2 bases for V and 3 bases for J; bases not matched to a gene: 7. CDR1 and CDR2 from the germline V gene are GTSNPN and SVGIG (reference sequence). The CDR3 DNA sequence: TGTGCCTGGAGTCCCGGACAGGGGGTAGTCTACGAGCAGTACTTC. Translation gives CAWSPGQGVVYEQYF.

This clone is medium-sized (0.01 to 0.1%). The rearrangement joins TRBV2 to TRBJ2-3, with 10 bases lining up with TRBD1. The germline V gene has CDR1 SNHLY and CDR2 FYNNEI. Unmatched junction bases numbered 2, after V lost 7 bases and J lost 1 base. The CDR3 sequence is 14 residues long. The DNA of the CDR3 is TGTGCCAGCAAGGGGACAGGGGGCACAGATACGCAGTATTTT. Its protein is CASKGTGGTDTQYF.

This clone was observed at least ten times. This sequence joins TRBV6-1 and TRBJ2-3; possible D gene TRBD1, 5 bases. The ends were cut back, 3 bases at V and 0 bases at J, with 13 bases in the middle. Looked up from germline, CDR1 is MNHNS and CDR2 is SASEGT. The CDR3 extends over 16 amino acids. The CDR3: CASSDLQGRSTDTQYF. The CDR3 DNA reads TGTGCCAGCAGTGACTTGCAGGGTAGGAGCACAGATACGCAGTATTTT.

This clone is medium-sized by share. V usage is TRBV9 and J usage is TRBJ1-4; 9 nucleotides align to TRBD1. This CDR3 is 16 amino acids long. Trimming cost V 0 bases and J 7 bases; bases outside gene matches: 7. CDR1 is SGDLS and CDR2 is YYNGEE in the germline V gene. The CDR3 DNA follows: TGTGCCAGCAGCGTAGGACAGGGGGGAGGAATTGAAAAACTGTTTTTT. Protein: CASSVGQGGGIEKLFF.

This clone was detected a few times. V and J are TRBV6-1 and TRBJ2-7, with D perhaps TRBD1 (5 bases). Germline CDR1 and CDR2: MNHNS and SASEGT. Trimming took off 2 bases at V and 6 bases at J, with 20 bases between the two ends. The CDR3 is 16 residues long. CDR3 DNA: TGTGCCAGCAGTGAAAAAAAACGCGGCAGGGTCGGCGAGCAGTACTTC. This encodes CASSEKKRGRVGEQYF.

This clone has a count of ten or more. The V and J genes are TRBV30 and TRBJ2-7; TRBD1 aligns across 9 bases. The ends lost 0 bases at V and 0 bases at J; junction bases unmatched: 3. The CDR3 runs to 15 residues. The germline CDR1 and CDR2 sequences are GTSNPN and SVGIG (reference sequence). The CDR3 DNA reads TGTGCCTGGAGTGTTGGGACAGGGATCTCCTACGAGCAGTACTTC. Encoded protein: CAWSVGTGISYEQYF.

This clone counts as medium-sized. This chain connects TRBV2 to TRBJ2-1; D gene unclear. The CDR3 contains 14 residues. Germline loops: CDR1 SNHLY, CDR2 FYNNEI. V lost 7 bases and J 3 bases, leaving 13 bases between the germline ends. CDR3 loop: CASNGQVIYNEQFF. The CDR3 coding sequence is TGTGCCAGCAATGGTCAGGTAATCTACAATGAGCAGTTCTTC. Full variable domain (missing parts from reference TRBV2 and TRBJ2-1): EPEVTQTPSHQVTQMGQEVILRCVPISNHLYFYWYRQILGQKVEFLVSFYNNEISEKSEIFDDQFSVERPDGSNFTLKIRSTKLEDSAMYFCASNGQVIYNEQFFGPGTRLTVL.

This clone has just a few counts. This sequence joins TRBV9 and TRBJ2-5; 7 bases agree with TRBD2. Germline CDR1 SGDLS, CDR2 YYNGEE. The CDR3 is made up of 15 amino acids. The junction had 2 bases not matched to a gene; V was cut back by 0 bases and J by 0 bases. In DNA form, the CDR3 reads TGTGCCAGCAGCGTAGGCGGGGGATACCAAGAGACCCAGTACTTC. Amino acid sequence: CASSVGGGYQETQYF.

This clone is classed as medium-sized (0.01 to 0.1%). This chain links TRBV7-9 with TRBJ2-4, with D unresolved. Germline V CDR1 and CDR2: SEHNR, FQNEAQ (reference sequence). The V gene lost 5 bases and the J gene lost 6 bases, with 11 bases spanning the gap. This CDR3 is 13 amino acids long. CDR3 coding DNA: TGTGCCAGCAGCCCGAGACCGGGAAACATTCAGTACTTC. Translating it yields CASSPRPGNIQYF.

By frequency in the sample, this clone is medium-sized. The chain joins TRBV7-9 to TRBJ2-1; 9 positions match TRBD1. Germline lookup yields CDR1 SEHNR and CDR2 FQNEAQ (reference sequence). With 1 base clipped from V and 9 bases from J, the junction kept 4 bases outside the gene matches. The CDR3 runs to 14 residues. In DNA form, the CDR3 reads TGTGCCAGCAGCTTAGGACAGGGGGTAACTGAGCAGTTCTTC. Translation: CASSLGQGVTEQFF.

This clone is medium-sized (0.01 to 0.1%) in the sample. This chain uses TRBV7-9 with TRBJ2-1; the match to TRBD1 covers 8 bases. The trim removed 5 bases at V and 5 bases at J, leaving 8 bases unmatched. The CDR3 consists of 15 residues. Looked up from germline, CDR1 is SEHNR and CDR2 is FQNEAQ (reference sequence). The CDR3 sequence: CASSPIDRGNNEQFF. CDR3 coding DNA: TGTGCCAGCAGCCCCATAGACAGGGGTAACAATGAGCAGTTCTTC.

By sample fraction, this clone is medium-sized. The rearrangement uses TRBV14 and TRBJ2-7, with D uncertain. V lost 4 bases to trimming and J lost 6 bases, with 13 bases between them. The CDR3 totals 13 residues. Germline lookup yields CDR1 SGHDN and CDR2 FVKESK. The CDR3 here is CASSRCAGCEQYF. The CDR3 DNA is TGTGCCAGCAGCCGGTGTGCCGGGTGCGAGCAGTACTTC.

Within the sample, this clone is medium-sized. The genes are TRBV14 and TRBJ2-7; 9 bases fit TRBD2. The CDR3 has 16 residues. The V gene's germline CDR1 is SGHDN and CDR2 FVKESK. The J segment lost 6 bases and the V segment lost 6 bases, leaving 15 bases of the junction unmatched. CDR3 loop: CASSPGLAQRRGEQYF. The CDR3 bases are TGTGCCAGCAGTCCGGGACTAGCCCAAAGAAGGGGCGAGCAGTACTTC.

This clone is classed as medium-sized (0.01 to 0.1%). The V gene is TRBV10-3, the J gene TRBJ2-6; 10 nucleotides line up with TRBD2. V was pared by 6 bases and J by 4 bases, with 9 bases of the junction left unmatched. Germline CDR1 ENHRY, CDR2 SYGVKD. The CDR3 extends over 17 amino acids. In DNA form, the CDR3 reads TGTGCCATCAGAGCTAGCGGGAGCCTCTCCGGGGCCAACGTCCTGACTTTC. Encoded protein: CAIRASGSLSGANVLTF.

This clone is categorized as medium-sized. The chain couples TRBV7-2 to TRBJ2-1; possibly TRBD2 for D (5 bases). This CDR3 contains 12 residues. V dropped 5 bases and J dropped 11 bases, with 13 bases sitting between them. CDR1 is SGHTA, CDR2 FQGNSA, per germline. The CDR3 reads CASSVNGLQQFF. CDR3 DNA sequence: TGTGCCAGCAGCGTTAATGGACTCCAGCAGTTCTTC.

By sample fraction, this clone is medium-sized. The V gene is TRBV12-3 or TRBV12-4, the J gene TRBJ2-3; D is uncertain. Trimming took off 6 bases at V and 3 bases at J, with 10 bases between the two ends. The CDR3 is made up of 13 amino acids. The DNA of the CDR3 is TGTGCCAGCAGCCTATCCAATACAGATACGCAGTATTTT. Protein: CASSLSNTDTQYF.

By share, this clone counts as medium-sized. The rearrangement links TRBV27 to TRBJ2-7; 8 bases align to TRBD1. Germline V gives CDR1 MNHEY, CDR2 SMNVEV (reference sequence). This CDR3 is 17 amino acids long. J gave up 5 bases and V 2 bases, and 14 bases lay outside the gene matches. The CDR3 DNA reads TGTGCCAGCAGTTTAGAACCCAGGGGGCGCCTAGGTAACGAGCAGTACTTC. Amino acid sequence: CASSLEPRGRLGNEQYF.